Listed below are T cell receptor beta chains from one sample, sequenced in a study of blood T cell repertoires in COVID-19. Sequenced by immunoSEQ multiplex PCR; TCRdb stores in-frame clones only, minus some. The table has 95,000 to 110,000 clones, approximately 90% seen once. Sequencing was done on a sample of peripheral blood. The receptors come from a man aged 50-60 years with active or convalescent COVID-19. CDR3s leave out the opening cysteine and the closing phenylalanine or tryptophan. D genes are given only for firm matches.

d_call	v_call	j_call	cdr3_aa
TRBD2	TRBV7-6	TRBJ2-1	ASSSEGTSGNEQF
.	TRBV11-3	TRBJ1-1	ASSLERDTEAF
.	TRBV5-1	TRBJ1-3	ASSLAQGSGNTIY
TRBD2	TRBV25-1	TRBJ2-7	ASSDLGGSPLSYEQY
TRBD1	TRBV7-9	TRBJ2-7	ASSSGTGRLYEQY
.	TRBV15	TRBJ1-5	ATSRDNKPQH
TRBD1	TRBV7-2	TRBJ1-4	ASSPDRGKDEKLF
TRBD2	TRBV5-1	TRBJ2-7	ASSPRLAGQPYEQY
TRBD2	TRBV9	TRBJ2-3	ASSDSSSGTYTDTQY
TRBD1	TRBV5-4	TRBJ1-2	AAGRTGGIGYGYT
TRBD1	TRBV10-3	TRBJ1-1	AISDNHRGVDTEAF
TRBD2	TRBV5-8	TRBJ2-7	ASSSQSSGRNYEQY
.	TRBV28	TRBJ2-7	ASTLDGAYEQY
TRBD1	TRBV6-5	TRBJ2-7	ASRMTGGYEQY
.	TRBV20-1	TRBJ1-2	SNSGDYGYT
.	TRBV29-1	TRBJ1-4	SARGGADNEKLF
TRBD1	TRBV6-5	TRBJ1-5	ASSTLQGANQPQH
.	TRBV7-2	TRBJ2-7	ASSPRHITGPDGYEQY
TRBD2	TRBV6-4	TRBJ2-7	ASSLLAGDEQY
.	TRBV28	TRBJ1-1	ASSFYQGNTEAF
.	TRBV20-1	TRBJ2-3	SSRETDTQY
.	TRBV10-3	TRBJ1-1	AIRNGQLNTEAF
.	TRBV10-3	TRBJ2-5	AISERAGETQY
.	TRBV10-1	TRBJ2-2	ASSVRATGELF
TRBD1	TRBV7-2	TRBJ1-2	ASSQPWTGLPGDGYT
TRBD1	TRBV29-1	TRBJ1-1	SLRTGGGTEAF
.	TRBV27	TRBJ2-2	ASRVERRTGELF
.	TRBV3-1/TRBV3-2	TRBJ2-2	ASSQSDSTGELF
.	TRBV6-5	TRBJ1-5	ASSSTYQPQH
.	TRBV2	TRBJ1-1	ASSGGGTEAF
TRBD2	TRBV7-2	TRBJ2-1	ASSLGLAGGQSEQF
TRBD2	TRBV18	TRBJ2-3	ASSRSHTGGLVTGTDTQY
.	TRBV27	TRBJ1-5	ASSLERSSQPQH
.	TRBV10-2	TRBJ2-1	ASSETPGISSYNEQF
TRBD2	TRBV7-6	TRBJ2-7	ASSLGQLLAGTYEQY
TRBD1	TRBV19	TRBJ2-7	ASSRDSNNYEQY
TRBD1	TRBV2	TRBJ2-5	ASSEEGQGEGTQY
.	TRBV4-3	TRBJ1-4	ASSQATGYNEKLF
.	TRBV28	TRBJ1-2	ASRSGSYGYT
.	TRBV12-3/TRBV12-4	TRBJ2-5	ASSLGRGETQY
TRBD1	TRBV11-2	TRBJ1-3	ASGARGNSLSGNTIY
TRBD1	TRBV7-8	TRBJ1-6	ASSLEGAGVRSPLH
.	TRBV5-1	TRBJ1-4	ASSFVSPDEKLF
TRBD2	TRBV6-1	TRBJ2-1	ASSEGAGGAYNEQF
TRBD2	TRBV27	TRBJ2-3	ASRRGGGGDTQY
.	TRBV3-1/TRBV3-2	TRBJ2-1	ASRTGKYNEQF
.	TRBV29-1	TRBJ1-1	SVAGIMNTEAF
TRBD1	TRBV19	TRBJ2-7	ASSIFRDRGSYEQY
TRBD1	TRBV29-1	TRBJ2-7	SVEARDRDLY
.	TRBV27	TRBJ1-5	ASSLYGQPGYSNQPQH
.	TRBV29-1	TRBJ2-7	SARRSRLQY
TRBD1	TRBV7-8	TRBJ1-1	ASSLGANRGRGDTEAF
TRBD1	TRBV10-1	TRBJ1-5	ASGGQGPSFQPQH
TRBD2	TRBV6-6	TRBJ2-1	ASSYLTSGKREQF